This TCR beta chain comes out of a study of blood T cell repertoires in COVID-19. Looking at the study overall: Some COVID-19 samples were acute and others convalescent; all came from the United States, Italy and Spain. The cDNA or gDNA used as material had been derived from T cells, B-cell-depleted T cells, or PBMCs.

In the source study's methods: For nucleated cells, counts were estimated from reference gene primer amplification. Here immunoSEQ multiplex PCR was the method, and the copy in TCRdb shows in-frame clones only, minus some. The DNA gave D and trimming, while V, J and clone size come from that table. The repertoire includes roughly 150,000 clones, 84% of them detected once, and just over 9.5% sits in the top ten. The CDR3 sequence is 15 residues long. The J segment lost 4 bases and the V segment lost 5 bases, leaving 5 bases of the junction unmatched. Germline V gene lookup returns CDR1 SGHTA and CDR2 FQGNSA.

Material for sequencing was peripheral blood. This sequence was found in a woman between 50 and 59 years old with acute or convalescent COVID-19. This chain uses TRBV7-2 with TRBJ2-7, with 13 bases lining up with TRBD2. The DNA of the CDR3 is TGTGCCAGCAGCCAAGGACTAGCGGGAGCGTACGAGCAGTACTTC. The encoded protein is CASSQGLAGAYEQYF.